This T cell receptor (beta chain) appears in the sequencing data of a study of identifying expanded T cells in peripheral blood. Sequencing was performed with immunoSEQ multiplex PCR; in TCRdb, only in-frame clones are kept and a portion is missing. The table lists over 85,000 clones, approximately 81% of them singletons, with approximately 4.5% in the top ten. General study results and limits: Over about two and four weeks, about 16 and 19 clones changed, versus 1.2 between replicates. Across healthy donors, higher total template counts meant significantly greater approximately two-week count variance.

Healthy donors had no documented immune events, such as infections, while sampled. Notes on this clone: Antigen unknown.

V was pared by 6 bases and J by 2 bases, with 14 bases between. Germline V gene lookup returns CDR1 SQVTM and CDR2 ANQGSEA. This CDR3 comprises 13 residues. Sample: blood. This clonotype was sampled from a person between 18 and 69 years old in good health. This chain links TRBV29-1 with TRBJ2-7; TRBD1 might be the D (6 bases). The CDR3 loop is CSVEDRRTYEQYF. The DNA for the CDR3 is TGCAGCGTGGAGGACAGACGTACCTACGAGCAGTACTTC.